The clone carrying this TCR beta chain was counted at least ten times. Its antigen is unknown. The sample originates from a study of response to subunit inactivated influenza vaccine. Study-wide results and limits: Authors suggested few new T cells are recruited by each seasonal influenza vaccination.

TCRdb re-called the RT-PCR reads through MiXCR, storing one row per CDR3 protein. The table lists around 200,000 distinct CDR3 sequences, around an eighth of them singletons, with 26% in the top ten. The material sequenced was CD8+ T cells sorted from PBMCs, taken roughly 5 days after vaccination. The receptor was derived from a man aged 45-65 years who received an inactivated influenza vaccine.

This CDR3 reads CATSDLGLAGAPQEQFF. For the CDR3, the DNA is TGTGCCACCAGTGATTTGGGACTAGCGGGGGCCCCTCAAGAGCAGTTCTTC. This chain uses TRBV24-1 with TRBJ2-1; 13 bases fit TRBD2. CDR1 KGHDR and CDR2 SFDVKD come from the germline V gene. V was clipped by 0 bases and J by 10 bases; unmatched bases: 8. The CDR3 spans 17 residues.